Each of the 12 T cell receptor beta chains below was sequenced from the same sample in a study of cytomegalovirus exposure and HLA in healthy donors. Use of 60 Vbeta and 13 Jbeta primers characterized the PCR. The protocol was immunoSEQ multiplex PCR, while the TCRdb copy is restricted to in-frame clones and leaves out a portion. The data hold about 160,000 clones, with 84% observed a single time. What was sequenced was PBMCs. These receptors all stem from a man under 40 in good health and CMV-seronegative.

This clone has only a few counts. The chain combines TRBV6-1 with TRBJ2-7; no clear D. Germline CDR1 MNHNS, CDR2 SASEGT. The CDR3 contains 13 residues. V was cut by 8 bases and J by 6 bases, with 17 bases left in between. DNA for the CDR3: TGTGCCAGCTCCGTATGGGCTTTGGGCGAGCAGTACTTC. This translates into CASSVWALGEQYF.

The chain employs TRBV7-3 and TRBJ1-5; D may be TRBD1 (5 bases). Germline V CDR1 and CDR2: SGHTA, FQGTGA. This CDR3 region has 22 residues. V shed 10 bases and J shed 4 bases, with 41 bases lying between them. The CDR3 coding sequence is TGTGCCAACTCCTACCGCCCCCAAAGGAGTTGGCGCGGGGGAAGCCTAAATCAGCCCCAGCATTTT. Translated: CANSYRPQRSWRGGSLNQPQHF.

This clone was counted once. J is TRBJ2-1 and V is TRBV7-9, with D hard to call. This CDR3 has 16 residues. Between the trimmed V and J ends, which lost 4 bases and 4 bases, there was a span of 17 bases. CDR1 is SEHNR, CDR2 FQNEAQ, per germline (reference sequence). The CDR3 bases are TGTGCCAGCAGCTCTCTAGACTCAAACCCTTACAATGAGCAGTTCTTC. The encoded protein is CASSSLDSNPYNEQFF.

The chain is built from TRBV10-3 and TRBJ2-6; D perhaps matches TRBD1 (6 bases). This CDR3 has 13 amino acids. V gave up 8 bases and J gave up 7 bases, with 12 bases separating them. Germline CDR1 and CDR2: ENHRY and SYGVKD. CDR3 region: CAIGSGTANVLTF. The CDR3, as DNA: TGTGCCATCGGTTCCGGGACAGCCAACGTCCTGACTTTC.

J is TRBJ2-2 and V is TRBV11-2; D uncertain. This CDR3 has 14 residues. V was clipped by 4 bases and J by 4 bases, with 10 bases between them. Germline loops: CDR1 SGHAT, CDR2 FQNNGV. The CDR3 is CASSSTFITGELFF. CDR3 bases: TGTGCCAGCAGCTCTACCTTTATCACCGGGGAGCTGTTTTTT.

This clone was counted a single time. The CDR3 is CASTPPGGNTDTQYF. The CDR3 nucleotides are TGTGCCAGCACCCCACCTGGCGGGAACACAGATACGCAGTATTTT. The chain combines TRBV7-9 with TRBJ2-3; possibly TRBD2 for D (6 bases). V was cut by 7 bases and J by 2 bases, with 16 bases left in between. CDR1 and CDR2 (germline): SEHNR, FQNEAQ (reference sequence). This CDR3 comprises 15 residues. The whole variable domain, remainder taken from reference TRBV7-9 and TRBJ2-3, is DTGVSQNPRHKITKRGQNVTFRCDPISEHNRLYWYRQTLGQGPEFLTYFQNEAQLEKSRLLSDRFSAERPKGSFSTLEIQRTEQGDSAMYLCASTPPGGNTDTQYFGPGTRLTVL.

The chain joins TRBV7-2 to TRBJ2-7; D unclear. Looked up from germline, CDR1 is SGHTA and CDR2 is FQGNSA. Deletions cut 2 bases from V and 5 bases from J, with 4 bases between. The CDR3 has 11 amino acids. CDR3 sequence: CASSLRDEQYF. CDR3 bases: TGTGCCAGCAGCTTACGGGACGAGCAGTACTTC.

The CDR3 DNA reads as TGTGCCAGCTCACCGTTGGAAAGGACAGCCACCTATGGCTACACCTTC. Translating it yields CASSPLERTATYGYTF. This chain uses TRBV18 with TRBJ1-2; tentative D call: TRBD1 (6 bases). The CDR3 contains 16 residues. Trimming took off 3 bases at V and 4 bases at J, with 18 bases between the two ends. Per germline, CDR1 KGHSH and CDR2 LQKENI. Full variable domain (missing parts from reference TRBV18 and TRBJ1-2): NAGVMQNPRHLVRRRGQEARLRCSPMKGHSHVYWYRQLPEEGLKFMVYLQKENIIDESGMPKERFSAEFPKEGPSILRIQQVVRGDSAAYFCASSPLERTATYGYTFGSGTRLTVV.

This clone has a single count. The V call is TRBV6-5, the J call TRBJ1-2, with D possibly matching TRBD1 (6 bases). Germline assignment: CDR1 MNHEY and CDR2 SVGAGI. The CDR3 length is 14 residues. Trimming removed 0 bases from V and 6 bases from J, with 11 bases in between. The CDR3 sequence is CASSYSTGRDGYTF. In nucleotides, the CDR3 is TGTGCCAGCAGTTACTCGACAGGAAGAGATGGCTACACCTTC.

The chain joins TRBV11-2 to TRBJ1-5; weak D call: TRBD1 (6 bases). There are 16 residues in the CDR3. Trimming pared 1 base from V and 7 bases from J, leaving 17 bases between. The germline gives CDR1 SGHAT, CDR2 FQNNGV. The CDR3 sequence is CASSLVTGKAGQPQHF. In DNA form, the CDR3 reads TGTGCCAGCAGCTTAGTCACAGGGAAGGCCGGGCAGCCCCAGCATTTT. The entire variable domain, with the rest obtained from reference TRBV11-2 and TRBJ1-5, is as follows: EAGVAQSPRYKIIEKRQSVAFWCNPISGHATLYWYQQILGQGPKLLIQFQNNGVVDDSQLPKDRFSAERLKGVDSTLKIQPAKLEDSAVYLCASSLVTGKAGQPQHFGDGTRLSIL.

The CDR3: CTGGSSYNEQFF. CDR3 sequence (DNA): TGCACGGGGGGGAGCTCCTACAATGAGCAGTTCTTC. The chain has TRBV29-1 and TRBJ2-1, with 8 positions matching TRBD2. In germline, CDR1 is SQVTM, CDR2 ANQGSEA. The CDR3 spans 12 residues.

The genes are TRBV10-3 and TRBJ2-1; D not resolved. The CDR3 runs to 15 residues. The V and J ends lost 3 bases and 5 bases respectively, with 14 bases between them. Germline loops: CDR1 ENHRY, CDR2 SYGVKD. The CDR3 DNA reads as TGTGCCATCAGTGATTTGGGCGTCAACCACAATGAGCAGTTCTTC. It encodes CAISDLGVNHNEQFF.